Listed below are T cell receptor beta chains from one sample, sequenced in a study of blood T cell repertoires in COVID-19. Clones were sequenced by immunoSEQ multiplex PCR, and TCRdb holds only the in-frame ones, with some missing. Found here are about 210,000 clones, around four fifths of them singletons; the top ten hold 0.9% to 0.95%. The sequencing input was peripheral blood. These receptor sequences come from a man in his fifties or sixties with COVID-19, enrolled during active disease. Each CDR3 is given with its conserved first and last residue. A D gene is named only where the DNA matches it firmly. A clone size is listed for some rows: how often the clone was seen (once, few, many), or a class if it is expanded.

J gene: TRBJ1-2
D gene: .
V gene: TRBV9
clone size: .
CDR3 protein: CASSPSRGGNYGYTF
CDR3 DNA: TGTGCCAGCAGCCCGTCCAGGGGCGGTAACTATGGCTACACCTTC

J gene: TRBJ1-5
D gene: .
V gene: TRBV19
clone size: .
CDR3 protein: CASSAPGQGNQPQHF
CDR3 DNA: TGTGCCAGTAGTGCCCCGGGACAAGGGAATCAGCCCCAGCATTTT

J gene: TRBJ1-1
D gene: TRBD1
V gene: TRBV19
clone size: .
CDR3 protein: CASKPGQGAVVEAFF
CDR3 DNA: TGTGCCAGTAAGCCGGGACAGGGGGCTGTGGTTGAAGCTTTCTTT

J gene: TRBJ2-1
D gene: .
V gene: TRBV5-1
clone size: .
CDR3 protein: CASSLGARNEQFF
CDR3 DNA: TGCGCCAGCAGCTTGGGAGCGAGGAATGAGCAGTTCTTC

J gene: TRBJ1-4
D gene: TRBD1
V gene: TRBV19
clone size: .
CDR3 protein: CASSPGTGGEKLFF
CDR3 DNA: TGTGCCAGTTCCCCCGGGACAGGGGGGGAAAAACTGTTTTTT

J gene: TRBJ1-2
D gene: .
V gene: TRBV7-2
clone size: few
CDR3 protein: CASSPLATRVEGYTF
CDR3 DNA: TGTGCCAGCAGCCCGTTGGCCACCAGGGTTGAGGGCTACACCTTC

J gene: TRBJ2-7
D gene: TRBD2
V gene: TRBV6-4
clone size: few
CDR3 protein: CASRTSRAYEQYF
CDR3 DNA: TGTGCCTCTAGGACTAGCAGGGCCTACGAGCAGTACTTC

J gene: TRBJ1-6
D gene: .
V gene: TRBV28
clone size: once
CDR3 protein: CASSLSRFNSPLHF
CDR3 DNA: TGTGCCAGCAGTTTGTCACGGTTTAATTCACCCCTCCACTTT

J gene: TRBJ2-7
D gene: .
V gene: TRBV11-2
clone size: many
CDR3 protein: CASSSHYEQYF
CDR3 DNA: TGTGCCAGCAGCTCCCACTACGAGCAGTACTTC

J gene: TRBJ2-7
D gene: TRBD2
V gene: TRBV2
clone size: few
CDR3 protein: CASKTGTSSYEQYF
CDR3 DNA: TGTGCCAGCAAGACGGGGACTAGCAGCTACGAGCAGTACTTC

J gene: TRBJ1-6
D gene: .
V gene: TRBV6-2/TRBV6-3
clone size: few
CDR3 protein: CASSPGAYNSPLHF
CDR3 DNA: TGTGCCAGCAGTCCAGGGGCCTATAATTCACCCCTCCACTTT

J gene: TRBJ1-3
D gene: .
V gene: TRBV18
clone size: .
CDR3 protein: CASSPGTPTSGNTIYF
CDR3 DNA: TGTGCCAGCTCACCAGGCACACCAACCTCTGGAAACACCATATATTTT

J gene: TRBJ1-3
D gene: .
V gene: TRBV6-4
clone size: once
CDR3 protein: CASSDSPGTAIYF
CDR3 DNA: TGTGCCAGCAGTGACTCTCCAGGCACCGCCATATATTTT

J gene: TRBJ1-5
D gene: .
V gene: TRBV7-8
clone size: .
CDR3 protein: CASSLRRELSNQPQHF
CDR3 DNA: TGTGCCAGCAGCTTACGCAGGGAATTAAGCAATCAGCCCCAGCATTTT

J gene: TRBJ1-2
D gene: .
V gene: TRBV30
clone size: few
CDR3 protein: CAWSSGGTYGYTF
CDR3 DNA: TGTGCCTGGAGTTCGGGAGGGACCTATGGCTACACCTTC

J gene: TRBJ1-2
D gene: TRBD1
V gene: TRBV28
clone size: .
CDR3 protein: CASSALGTGRAYGYTF
CDR3 DNA: TGTGCCAGCAGTGCCCTTGGGACAGGACGGGCATATGGCTACACCTTC

J gene: TRBJ1-6
D gene: TRBD1
V gene: TRBV20-1
clone size: .
CDR3 protein: CSASQGTGGSPLHF
CDR3 DNA: TGCAGTGCTAGTCAGGGGACAGGGGGATCACCCCTCCACTTT

J gene: TRBJ2-1
D gene: .
V gene: TRBV28
clone size: .
CDR3 protein: CASGAINEQFF
CDR3 DNA: TGTGCCAGCGGGGCCATTAATGAGCAGTTCTTC

J gene: TRBJ1-3
D gene: .
V gene: TRBV27
clone size: few
CDR3 protein: CASSSSSSGNTIYF
CDR3 DNA: TGTGCCAGCAGCAGTTCCAGCTCTGGAAACACCATATATTTT

J gene: TRBJ2-2
D gene: .
V gene: TRBV27
clone size: .
CDR3 protein: CASSTLANTGELFF
CDR3 DNA: TGTGCCAGCAGTACTCTGGCGAACACCGGGGAGCTGTTTTTT

J gene: TRBJ2-7
D gene: .
V gene: TRBV9
clone size: .
CDR3 protein: CASSPALLSYEQYF
CDR3 DNA: TGTGCCAGCAGCCCCGCGCTATTATCCTACGAGCAGTACTTC

J gene: TRBJ2-1
D gene: .
V gene: TRBV3-1/TRBV3-2
clone size: .
CDR3 protein: CASSQEIRNEQFF
CDR3 DNA: TGTGCCAGCAGCCAAGAGATCCGGAATGAGCAGTTCTTC

J gene: TRBJ2-7
D gene: .
V gene: TRBV28
clone size: .
CDR3 protein: CASSLARNYEQYF
CDR3 DNA: TGTGCCAGCAGTTTAGCCAGAAACTACGAGCAGTACTTC

J gene: TRBJ1-5
D gene: .
V gene: TRBV2
clone size: .
CDR3 protein: CASRGQHSNQPQHF
CDR3 DNA: TGTGCCAGCAGAGGACAGCATAGCAATCAGCCCCAGCATTTT

J gene: TRBJ1-2
D gene: .
V gene: TRBV18
clone size: .
CDR3 protein: CASSPRDRMYGYTF
CDR3 DNA: TGTGCCAGCTCACCACGAGACAGGATGTATGGCTACACCTTC

J gene: TRBJ2-1
D gene: .
V gene: TRBV5-5
clone size: .
CDR3 protein: CASSLSTGSSNEQFF
CDR3 DNA: TGTGCCAGCAGCTTGAGTACAGGGTCTTCCAATGAGCAGTTCTTC

J gene: TRBJ2-2
D gene: .
V gene: TRBV25-1
clone size: .
CDR3 protein: CASSGGPANTGELFF
CDR3 DNA: TGTGCCAGCAGTGGAGGGCCCGCGAACACCGGGGAGCTGTTTTTT

J gene: TRBJ1-5
D gene: TRBD1
V gene: TRBV7-2
clone size: .
CDR3 protein: CASSLSQGASQPQHF
CDR3 DNA: TGTGCCAGCAGCTTATCCCAGGGGGCTTCTCAGCCCCAGCATTTT

J gene: TRBJ1-5
D gene: .
V gene: TRBV4-1
clone size: .
CDR3 protein: CASSQEAGPTAPQHF
CDR3 DNA: TGCGCCAGCAGCCAAGAGGCAGGGCCAACCGCGCCCCAGCATTTT

J gene: TRBJ2-3
D gene: TRBD2
V gene: TRBV7-2
clone size: .
CDR3 protein: CASSSFSGTSEDTQYF
CDR3 DNA: TGTGCCAGCAGCTCCTTTTCCGGGACTAGTGAAGATACGCAGTATTTT

J gene: TRBJ2-3
D gene: .
V gene: TRBV5-4
clone size: .
CDR3 protein: CASSPDWGSGSQYF
CDR3 DNA: TGTGCCAGCAGTCCTGACTGGGGATCGGGATCGCAGTATTTT

J gene: TRBJ2-3
D gene: .
V gene: TRBV5-1
clone size: .
CDR3 protein: CASSLAGGLTTDTQYF
CDR3 DNA: TGCGCCAGCAGCTTGGCCGGGGGACTGACCACAGATACGCAGTATTTT

J gene: TRBJ2-2
D gene: .
V gene: TRBV10-1
clone size: .
CDR3 protein: CASSELGTLNTGELFF
CDR3 DNA: TGCGCCAGCAGTGAGTTAGGGACTCTGAACACCGGGGAGCTGTTTTTT

J gene: TRBJ1-6
D gene: .
V gene: TRBV27
clone size: .
CDR3 protein: CASSATGLPRRSPLHF
CDR3 DNA: TGTGCCAGCAGTGCTACAGGCCTCCCAAGGAGATCACCCCTCCACTTT